Shown below are 23 T cell receptor beta chains from a single sample sequenced in a study of regulatory T cells. General study results and limits: Hydrophobic residues at CDR3 positions 6 and 7 were enriched in conventional CD4+ T cells of CD3G-deficient patients.

Antigen specificity for these receptors is unknown. The primer mix had 52 TRBV and 13 TRBJ primers. The method was immunoSEQ multiplex PCR; TCRdb's version includes in-frame clones alone and lacks a portion of them. The sample has approximately 37,000 clones, over 75% seen once. The sequenced sample was conventional CD4+ T cells sorted from blood. The receptors shown here come from a person under 30 with CD3G deficiency.

This clone was observed a handful of times. This rearrangement joins TRBV18 to TRBJ2-7; D may be TRBD1 (5 bases). Trimming shortened V by 4 bases and J by 0 bases, and 13 bases separated the two germline ends. The germline gives CDR1 KGHSH, CDR2 LQKENI. The CDR3 consists of 15 residues. This CDR3 is CASSRGRGSSYEQYF. CDR3 coding DNA: TGTGCCAGCTCACGGGGCCGCGGAAGCTCCTACGAGCAGTACTTC.

This chain links TRBV5-1 with TRBJ2-3, with 12 nucleotides matching TRBD1. V was pared by 5 bases and J by 4 bases, with 5 bases of the junction left unmatched. CDR3 length: 15 amino acids. Germline V gene data show CDR1 as SGHRS and CDR2 as YFSETQ. The CDR3 spells CASRVGTGGPDTQYF. The CDR3 region has the DNA TGCGCCAGCAGGGTGGGGACAGGGGGCCCAGATACGCAGTATTTT.

The chain uses TRBV7-6 and TRBJ2-5; D unclear. Trimming cost V 2 bases and J 3 bases, with 13 bases left between them. CDR1 is SGHVS and CDR2 is FNYEAQ in the germline V gene. This CDR3 has 15 residues. The CDR3 DNA sequence: TGTGCCAGCAGCTTAATCGGGCAGAATAAAGAGACCCAGTACTTC. It translates to CASSLIGQNKETQYF.

The chain combines TRBV6-6 with TRBJ1-2; D possibly corresponds to TRBD1 (6 bases). Germline CDR1 is MNHNY and CDR2 is SVGAGI (reference sequence). V was shortened by 7 bases and J by 1 base, with 13 bases between the two germline ends. This CDR3 is 14 amino acids long. Here the CDR3 reads CASTPEGGNYGYTF. DNA for the CDR3: TGTGCCAGCACCCCGGAGGGGGGTAACTATGGCTACACCTTC.

J is TRBJ1-1 and V is TRBV28; 8 nucleotides agree with TRBD1. Germline V CDR1 and CDR2: MDHEN, SYDVKM. The junction had 6 bases not matched to a gene; V was cut back by 6 bases and J by 6 bases. This CDR3 spans 13 amino acids. CDR3 protein: CASRGQARSEAFF. The CDR3 DNA is TGTGCCAGCAGGGGACAGGCGAGGTCTGAAGCTTTCTTT.

The chain is built from TRBV20-1 and TRBJ2-5, with D unclear. Trimming took 3 bases from V and 10 from J, leaving 12 bases between them. Germline V CDR1 and CDR2: DFQATT, SNEGSKA (reference sequence). The CDR3 has 11 amino acids. The CDR3: CSASSPWGQYF. CDR3 DNA sequence: TGCAGTGCTAGTTCTCCGTGGGGCCAGTACTTC.

This clone was found once. Different DNA sequences within this sample yield the same CDR3. The chain combines TRBV28 with TRBJ1-2; D is unclear. The CDR3 runs to 13 residues. V lost 3 bases to trimming and J lost 2 bases, with 7 bases between them. CDR1 is MDHEN and CDR2 is SYDVKM in the germline V gene. The CDR3 DNA is TGTGCCAGCAGTTTTAGCGGGAACTATGGCTACACCTTC. Protein sequence: CASSFSGNYGYTF.

The V gene is TRBV7-9, the J gene TRBJ1-1; TRBD1 aligns across 10 bases. CDR3 length: 15 amino acids. V gave up 6 bases and J gave up 5 bases; unmatched junction bases: 9. Germline CDR1 and CDR2: SEHNR and FQNEAQ (reference sequence). Here the CDR3 reads CASSKETGGLTEAFF. CDR3 coding DNA: TGTGCCAGCAGTAAGGAGACAGGGGGCCTTACTGAAGCTTTCTTT.

The chain links TRBV11-2 to TRBJ1-1; 9 positions match TRBD1. The V gene end was trimmed by 2 bases and the J gene end by 3 bases; junction bases not matched to a gene: 10. From germline, CDR1 is SGHAT and CDR2 FQNNGV. CDR3 length equals 17 residues. In DNA form, the CDR3 reads TGTGCCAGCAGCTTATCACCTGGACAGGGGCCGGACACTGAAGCTTTCTTT. The encoded protein is CASSLSPGQGPDTEAFF.

The J gene is TRBJ1-5, the V gene TRBV6-1; 8 positions agree with TRBD1. V lost 2 bases and J lost 11; bases outside the gene matches: 5. There are 13 residues in the CDR3. Germline values: CDR1 MNHNS, CDR2 SASEGT. CDR3 sequence reads: CASSENRGEAQHF. DNA for the CDR3: TGTGCCAGCAGTGAAAACAGGGGGGAAGCCCAGCATTTT.

This chain joins TRBV6-1 and TRBJ2-7; D is perhaps TRBD1 (6 bases). This CDR3 is built from 16 residues. Germline CDR1 MNHNS, CDR2 SASEGT. Trimming took 0 bases from V and 0 from J, leaving 12 bases between them. The CDR3 spells CASSEATGWPSYEQYF. The CDR3 coding sequence is TGTGCCAGCAGTGAAGCCACAGGGTGGCCCTCCTACGAGCAGTACTTC.

V and J are TRBV28 and TRBJ1-1, with TRBD1 matching over 7 bases. Germline V gene sequence: CDR1 MDHEN, CDR2 SYDVKM. CDR3 length equals 14 residues. Trimming at V came to 2 bases and at J to 7 bases, leaving 7 bases not matched to a gene. The CDR3 DNA reads as TGTGCCAGCAGTTTACTCAGGGGGTGGGGTGAAGCTTTCTTT. Its translation is CASSLLRGWGEAFF.

The V call is TRBV18, the J call TRBJ2-3; D is unclear. CDR1 and CDR2 from the germline V gene are KGHSH and LQKENI. Trimming stripped 3 bases from V and 1 base from J, with 5 bases between. The CDR3 totals 13 residues. CDR3 protein: CASSPDRTDTQYF. DNA for the CDR3: TGTGCCAGCTCACCCGACCGCACAGATACGCAGTATTTT.

This clone came up a few times. The gene calls are TRBV19 and TRBJ1-1; D gene uncertain. The ends were cut back, 4 bases at V and 0 bases at J, with 6 bases in the middle. The germline gives CDR1 LNHDA, CDR2 SQIVND (reference sequence). The CDR3 loop spans 13 amino acids. The CDR3 DNA is TGTGCCAGTAGTAGTTTCATGAACACTGAAGCTTTCTTT. It specifies CASSSFMNTEAFF.

V and J are TRBV30 and TRBJ2-5; 12 bases align to TRBD2. Judging by the DNA end, TRBJ2-7 fits better; the J call may be wrong. The CDR3 extends over 16 amino acids. CDR1 is GTSNPN, CDR2 SVGIG, per germline (reference sequence). As DNA, the CDR3 is TGTGCCTGGAGTGCCCCTCGGACTAGCGGGAACCACGAGCAGTACTTC. It translates to CAWSAPRTSGNHEQYF.

The chain links TRBV28 to TRBJ1-5; D may be TRBD1 (5 bases). V gave up 4 bases and J gave up 5 bases, with 18 bases separating them. Germline-derived CDR1 and CDR2 are MDHEN and SYDVKM. This CDR3 comprises 16 residues. The CDR3 protein is CASSSPGTSAYQPQHF. Written as DNA, the CDR3 is TGTGCCAGCAGTTCGCCTGGGACTTCAGCTTATCAGCCCCAGCATTTT.

This rearrangement joins TRBV18 to TRBJ2-5; D remains unclear. Trimming cost V 2 bases and J 4 bases, with 8 bases left between them. Germline values: CDR1 KGHSH, CDR2 LQKENI. The CDR3 is 13 residues long. The DNA for the CDR3 is TGTGCCAGCTCACCAGGGCAAGTAGAGACCCAGTACTTC. Residues: CASSPGQVETQYF.

The gene calls are TRBV5-1 and TRBJ2-7; D gene unclear. The CDR3 loop spans 14 amino acids. The germline gives CDR1 SGHRS, CDR2 YFSETQ. V dropped 0 bases and J dropped 0 bases, with 7 bases sitting between them. The DNA for the CDR3 is TGCGCCAGCAGCTTGGAACCGGACTCCTACGAGCAGTACTTC. This gives the protein CASSLEPDSYEQYF.

V usage is TRBV5-8 and J usage is TRBJ2-3; D gene unclear. Germline CDR1 SGHTS, CDR2 YDEGEE. V lost 8 bases and J 2 bases, leaving 15 bases between the germline ends. The CDR3 is made up of 14 amino acids. As DNA, the CDR3 is TGTGCCAGGCTCCAATACATTCTCACAGATACGCAGTATTTT. Its protein is CARLQYILTDTQYF.

The rearrangement joins TRBV7-8 to TRBJ2-1, with no clear D. The CDR3 runs 11 residues. Germline CDR1 and CDR2: SGHVS and FQNEAQ. The V end was cut by 5 bases, the J end by 9 bases, with 8 bases between. In DNA form, the CDR3 reads TGTGCCAGCAGCCGAGCCACTGAGCAGTTCTTC. This sequence encodes CASSRATEQFF.

The chain uses TRBV28 and TRBJ1-4; no reliable D call. The CDR3 is 12 residues long. Trimming cost V 4 bases and J 8 bases, with 8 bases left between them. From germline, CDR1 is MDHEN and CDR2 SYDVKM. The CDR3 bases are TGTGCCAGCAGTTCATCTGGAGAAAAACTGTTTTTT. Residues: CASSSSGEKLFF.

As for this clone: The sample carries other DNA sequences with the same CDR3. This rearrangement joins TRBV28 to TRBJ1-2; D is ambiguous. The CDR3 runs to 13 residues. V lost 1 base and J 2 bases, leaving 5 bases between the germline ends. CDR1 MDHEN and CDR2 SYDVKM come from the germline V gene. The CDR3 DNA sequence: TGTGCCAGCAGTTTATCCGGGAACTATGGCTACACCTTC. Translating it yields CASSLSGNYGYTF.

The chain is built from TRBV5-1 and TRBJ2-7; D perhaps matches TRBD1 (5 bases). The germline V gene has CDR1 SGHRS and CDR2 YFSETQ. The CDR3 totals 14 residues. Trimming took 4 bases from V and 0 from J, leaving 11 bases between them. CDR3 protein: CASSLTARSYEQYF. CDR3 sequence (DNA): TGCGCCAGCAGCCTGACAGCACGCTCCTACGAGCAGTACTTC.